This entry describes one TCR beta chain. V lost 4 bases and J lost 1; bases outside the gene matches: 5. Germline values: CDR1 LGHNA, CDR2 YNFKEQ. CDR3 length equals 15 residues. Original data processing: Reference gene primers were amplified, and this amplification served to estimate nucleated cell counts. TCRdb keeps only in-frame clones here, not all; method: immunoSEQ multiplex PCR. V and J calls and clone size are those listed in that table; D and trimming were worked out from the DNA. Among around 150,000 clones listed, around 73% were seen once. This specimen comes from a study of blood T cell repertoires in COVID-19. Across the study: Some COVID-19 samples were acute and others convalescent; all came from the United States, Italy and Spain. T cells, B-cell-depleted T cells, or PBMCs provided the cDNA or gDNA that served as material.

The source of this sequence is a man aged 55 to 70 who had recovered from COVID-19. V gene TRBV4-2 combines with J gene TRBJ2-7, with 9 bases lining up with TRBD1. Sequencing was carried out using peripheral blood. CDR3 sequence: CASSPGQGASYEQYF. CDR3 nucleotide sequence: TGTGCCAGCAGCCCGGGACAGGGCGCTTCCTACGAGCAGTACTTC.